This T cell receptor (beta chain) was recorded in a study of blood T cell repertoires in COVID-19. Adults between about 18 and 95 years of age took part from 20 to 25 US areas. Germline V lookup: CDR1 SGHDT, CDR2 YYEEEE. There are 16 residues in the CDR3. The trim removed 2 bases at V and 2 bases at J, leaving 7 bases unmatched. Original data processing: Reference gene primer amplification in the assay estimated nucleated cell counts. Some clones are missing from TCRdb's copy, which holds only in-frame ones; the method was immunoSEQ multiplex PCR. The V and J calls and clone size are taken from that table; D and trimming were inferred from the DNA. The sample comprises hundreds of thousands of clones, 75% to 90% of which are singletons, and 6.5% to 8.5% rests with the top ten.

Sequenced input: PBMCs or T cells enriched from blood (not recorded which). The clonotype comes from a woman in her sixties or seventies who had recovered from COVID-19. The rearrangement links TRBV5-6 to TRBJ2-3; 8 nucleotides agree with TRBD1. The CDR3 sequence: CASSFRGTGDTDTQYF. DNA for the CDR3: TGTGCCAGCAGCTTTCGAGGGACAGGAGACACAGATACGCAGTATTTT. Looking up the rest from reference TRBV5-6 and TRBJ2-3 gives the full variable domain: DAGVTQSPTHLIKTRGQQVTLRCSPKSGHDTVSWYQQALGQGPQFIFQYYEEEERQRGNFPDRFSGHQFPNYSSELNVNALLLGDSALYLCASSFRGTGDTDTQYFGPGTRLTVL.